This note documents a single T cell receptor (beta chain) sequence. Pooling of second doses given at about 4 or about 12 weeks was done. The sample belongs to a study of T cell responses to AZD1222 COVID-19 vaccine. Using immunoSEQ multiplex PCR, the repertoire was profiled, and TCRdb retains in-frame clones only, with some absent. The sample lists 150,000 to 200,000 clones; around 92% were seen once. The ends lost 5 bases at V and 6 bases at J; junction bases unmatched: 5. Germline values: CDR1 SGHRS, CDR2 YFSETQ. This CDR3 spans 12 amino acids. The sequences come from peripheral blood, collected 28 days after the second AZD1222 dose. The V call is TRBV5-1, the J call TRBJ2-7, with 7 bases matching TRBD1. This TCR derives from an adult who received the AZD1222 COVID-19 vaccine. The CDR3 DNA sequence: TGCGCCAGCAGTTCTACAGGGGCCGAGCAGTACTTC. Amino acid sequence: CASSSTGAEQYF.